A single sample is the source of the 17 T cell receptor beta chains below, sequenced in a study of shared clonotypes between healthy human individuals. Assay used: immunoSEQ multiplex PCR; TCRdb lists only in-frame clones, some missing. This table holds 2 million to 2.5 million clones, approximately 93% found once. Sequenced input: naive CD4+ T cells from PBMCs. Noted subset: CD45RA+ positively selected. These receptors were obtained from a man aged 18 to 35 in good health. Some clones in this sample may be carry-over from other donors' samples.

This clone was recorded only once. The chain links TRBV27 to TRBJ2-7; tentatively, D is TRBD1 (6 bases). Germline V gives CDR1 MNHEY, CDR2 SMNVEV (reference sequence). With 5 bases removed from V and 3 bases from J, the gap between germline ends came to 17 bases. The length of the CDR3 is 15 residues. CDR3 coding DNA: TGTGCCAGCAGTAGACAGGCCCTGAGAAGCTACGAGCAGTACTTC. Protein product: CASSRQALRSYEQYF.

The chain carries TRBV5-6 and TRBJ1-2, with TRBD1 identical over 7 bases. Trimming took 2 bases from V and 4 from J; bases not matched to a gene: 2. Germline loops: CDR1 SGHDT, CDR2 YYEEEE. The CDR3 loop spans 13 amino acids. This CDR3 is CASSFGTAYGYTF. The CDR3 coding sequence is TGTGCCAGCAGCTTCGGGACAGCCTATGGCTACACCTTC.

The rearrangement uses TRBV20-1 and TRBJ1-4; 9 nucleotides align to TRBD1. The germline V gene encodes CDR1 DFQATT and CDR2 SNEGSKA (reference sequence). The length of the CDR3 is 11 residues. With 0 bases clipped from V and 15 bases from J, the junction kept 2 bases outside the gene matches. CDR3 in DNA: TGCAGTGCTAGAGATAGGACAGGGGTGTTTTTT. Its translation: CSARDRTGVFF.

The rearrangement uses TRBV30 and TRBJ1-3; 7 bases are shared with TRBD1. Trimming took 4 bases from V and 4 from J; bases not matched to a gene: 4. This CDR3 is 13 amino acids long. The germline V gene encodes CDR1 GTSNPN and CDR2 SVGIG (reference sequence). CDR3 residues: CAWNKGQGNTIYF. CDR3 DNA: TGTGCCTGGAACAAGGGACAGGGAAACACCATATATTTT.

J is TRBJ1-5 and V is TRBV4-1; D is unresolved. CDR1 and CDR2 from the germline V gene are MGHRA and YSYEKL. V dropped 3 bases and J dropped 3 bases, with 12 bases sitting between them. The CDR3 is 15 residues long. This chain's CDR3 is CASSHRNSPNQPQHF. CDR3 in DNA: TGCGCCAGCAGCCATCGAAACAGCCCCAATCAGCCCCAGCATTTT.

This rearrangement joins TRBV5-6 to TRBJ2-6; 9 positions agree with TRBD1. Germline V lookup: CDR1 SGHDT, CDR2 YYEEEE. After removal of 3 bases from V and 0 bases from J, the junction contained 4 bases not matched to a gene. The CDR3 is 17 amino acids. The CDR3, as DNA: TGTGCCAGCAGCTCACCGACAGGGGGCTCTGGGGCCAACGTCCTGACTTTC. Its protein product is CASSSPTGGSGANVLTF.

The DNA of the CDR3 is TGTGCCAGCAGCTCGTTCGGGACGGCTAATGAAAAACTGTTTTTT. Translation gives CASSSFGTANEKLFF. This rearrangement joins TRBV5-4 to TRBJ1-4; tentative D call: TRBD1 (5 bases). This CDR3 region has 15 residues. Trimming removed 3 bases at V and 3 bases at J, with 12 bases between. Germline CDR1 and CDR2: SGHNT and YYREEE (reference sequence). Supplemented by reference TRBV5-4 and TRBJ1-4, the full variable domain reads ETGVTQSPTHLIKTRGQQVTLRCSSQSGHNTVSWYQQALGQGPQFIFQYYREEENGRGNFPPRFSGLQFPNYSSELNVNALELDDSALYLCASSSFGTANEKLFFGSGTQLSVL.

The V call is TRBV6-5, the J call TRBJ1-2, with D tentatively TRBD1 (5 bases). Germline CDR1 MNHEY, CDR2 SVGAGI. The CDR3 totals 16 residues. V shed 4 bases and J shed 8 bases, with 23 bases lying between them. This CDR3 reads CASSSPVEGRYGGYTF. The DNA of the CDR3 is TGTGCCAGCAGTTCCCCGGTAGAGGGGCGCTACGGCGGCTACACCTTC.

This chain connects TRBV19 to TRBJ2-7, with D unresolved. V lost 0 bases, J lost 4 bases, and 10 bases lay in between. Germline V gene data show CDR1 as LNHDA and CDR2 as SQIVND (reference sequence). The CDR3 loop spans 14 amino acids. This chain's CDR3 is CASSIDLYRYEQYF. CDR3 coding DNA: TGTGCCAGTAGTATAGATCTATACAGATACGAGCAGTACTTC.

The chain is built from TRBV27 and TRBJ2-3; D is uncertain. V shed 1 base and J shed 0 bases, with 8 bases lying between them. This CDR3 has 15 residues. CDR1 is MNHEY, CDR2 SMNVEV, per germline (reference sequence). The CDR3 loop is CASSLWARSTDTQYF. CDR3 DNA sequence: TGTGCCAGCAGTTTATGGGCCAGGAGCACAGATACGCAGTATTTT.

This chain connects TRBV28 to TRBJ1-4; D uncertain. V dropped 5 bases and J dropped 12 bases, with 13 bases sitting between them. Looked up from germline, CDR1 is MDHEN and CDR2 is SYDVKM. This CDR3 has 12 residues. CDR3 protein: CASSQEARQLFF. In DNA form, the CDR3 reads TGTGCCAGCAGTCAAGAAGCCCGCCAACTGTTTTTT.

V usage is TRBV19 and J usage is TRBJ1-2; 9 nucleotides agree with TRBD1. Trimming took 3 bases from V and 5 from J; bases not matched to a gene: 4. Per germline, CDR1 LNHDA and CDR2 SQIVND (reference sequence). The CDR3 contains 14 residues. For the CDR3, the DNA is TGTGCCAGTAGTATGGGACAGGGCTGGTATGGCTACACCTTC. Translated: CASSMGQGWYGYTF.

V is TRBV15 and J is TRBJ2-7; tentative D call: TRBD2 (7 bases). The CDR3 runs to 15 residues. Germline-derived CDR1 and CDR2 are LNHNV and YYDKDF (reference sequence). Trimming cost V 0 bases and J 3 bases, with 12 bases left between them. For the CDR3, the DNA is TGTGCCACCAGCAGAGACAGGGAGGGGGTCTACGAGCAGTACTTC. Protein product: CATSRDREGVYEQYF.

This rearrangement joins TRBV28 to TRBJ2-3; 8 bases align to TRBD2. The length of the CDR3 is 15 residues. V shed 3 bases and J 6 bases; nucleotides not matched to a gene: 8. Germline V CDR1 and CDR2: MDHEN, SYDVKM. The CDR3 loop reads CASSLGLAGTDTQYF. DNA for the CDR3: TGTGCCAGCAGTTTGGGGCTAGCGGGTACCGATACGCAGTATTTT.

J is TRBJ2-7 and V is TRBV28; D unclear. This CDR3 spans 14 amino acids. Trimming removed 7 bases from V and 0 bases from J, with 13 bases in between. The V gene's germline CDR1 is MDHEN and CDR2 SYDVKM. The CDR3, as DNA: TGTGCCAGCATCCCGACAACCCTCTCCTACGAGCAGTACTTC. It codes for CASIPTTLSYEQYF. Looking up the rest from reference TRBV28 and TRBJ2-7 gives the full variable domain: DVKVTQSSRYLVKRTGEKVFLECVQDMDHENMFWYRQDPGLGLRLIYFSYDVKMKEKGDIPEGYSVSREKKERFSLILESASTNQTSMYLCASIPTTLSYEQYFGPGTRLTVT.

The gene calls are TRBV9 and TRBJ1-3; no reliable D call. The CDR3 spans 15 residues. The germline V and J ends were trimmed by 3 bases and 0 bases, with 10 bases remaining between them. The germline gives CDR1 SGDLS, CDR2 YYNGEE. CDR3 sequence: CASSASTNSGNTIYF. The CDR3 coding sequence is TGTGCCAGCAGCGCTTCAACTAACTCTGGAAACACCATATATTTT.

The J gene is TRBJ2-1, the V gene TRBV5-1; 10 bases agree with TRBD2. V shed 0 bases, J shed 3 bases, and the junction held 24 bases outside the gene matches. The CDR3 runs to 23 residues. Germline CDR1 SGHRS, CDR2 YFSETQ. Here the CDR3 reads CASSLGAPPGTSASPSRYNEQFF. CDR3 DNA: TGCGCCAGCAGCTTGGGCGCTCCCCCCGGGACTAGCGCCTCCCCGTCCCGCTACAATGAGCAGTTCTTC.